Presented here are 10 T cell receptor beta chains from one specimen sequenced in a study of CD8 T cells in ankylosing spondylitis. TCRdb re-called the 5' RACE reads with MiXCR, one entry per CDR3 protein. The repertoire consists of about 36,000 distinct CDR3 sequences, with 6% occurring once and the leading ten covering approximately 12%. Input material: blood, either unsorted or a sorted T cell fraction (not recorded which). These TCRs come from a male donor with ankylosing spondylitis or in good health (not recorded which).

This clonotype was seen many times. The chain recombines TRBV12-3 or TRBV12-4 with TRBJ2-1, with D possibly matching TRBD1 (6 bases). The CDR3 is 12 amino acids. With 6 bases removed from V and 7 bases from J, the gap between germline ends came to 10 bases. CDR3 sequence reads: CASSRQENEQFF. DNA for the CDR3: TGTGCCAGCAGCCGACAGGAAAATGAGCAGTTCTTC.

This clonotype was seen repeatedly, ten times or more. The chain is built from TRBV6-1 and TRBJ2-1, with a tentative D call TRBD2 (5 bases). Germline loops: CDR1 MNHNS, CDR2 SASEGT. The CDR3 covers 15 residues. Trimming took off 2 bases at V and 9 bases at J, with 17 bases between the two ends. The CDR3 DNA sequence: TGTGCCAGCAGTGAAAGCCTAGGAGGCCACGGTGAGCAGTTCTTC. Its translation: CASSESLGGHGEQFF.

CDR3 in DNA: TGTGCCAGCCTCAAAAAGCGGGGAGATGGCTACACCTTC. This translates into CASLKKRGDGYTF. J is TRBJ1-2 and V is TRBV7-9; D uncertain. CDR1 and CDR2 (germline): SEHNR, FQNEAQ (reference sequence). V gave up 8 bases and J gave up 6 bases, with 16 bases separating them. This CDR3 region has 13 residues. The full variable domain, in which reference TRBV7-9 and TRBJ1-2 provide the parts outside the CDR3, is DTGVSQNPRHKITKRGQNVTFRCDPISEHNRLYWYRQTLGQGPEFLTYFQNEAQLEKSRLLSDRFSAERPKGSFSTLEIQRTEQGDSAMYLCASLKKRGDGYTFGSGTRLTVV.

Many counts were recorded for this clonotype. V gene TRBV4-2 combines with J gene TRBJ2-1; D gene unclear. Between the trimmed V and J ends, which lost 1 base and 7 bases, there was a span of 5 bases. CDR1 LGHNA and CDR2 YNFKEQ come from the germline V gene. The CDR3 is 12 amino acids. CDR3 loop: CASSQVHNEQFF. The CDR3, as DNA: TGTGCCAGCAGCCAAGTACATAATGAGCAGTTCTTC.

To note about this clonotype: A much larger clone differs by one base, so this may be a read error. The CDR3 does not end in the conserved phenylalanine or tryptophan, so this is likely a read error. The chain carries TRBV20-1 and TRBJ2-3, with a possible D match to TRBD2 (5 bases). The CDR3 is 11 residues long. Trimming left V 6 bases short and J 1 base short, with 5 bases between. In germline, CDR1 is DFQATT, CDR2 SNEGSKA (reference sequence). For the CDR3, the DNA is TGCAGTGCGAGGGGCACAGATACGCAGTATATT. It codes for CSARGTDTQYI.

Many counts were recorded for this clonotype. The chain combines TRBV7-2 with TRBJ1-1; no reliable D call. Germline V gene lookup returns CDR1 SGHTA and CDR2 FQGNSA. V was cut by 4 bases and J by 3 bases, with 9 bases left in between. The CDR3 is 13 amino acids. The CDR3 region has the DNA TGTGCCAGCAGCTCCCCCGGGTACACTGAAGCTTTCTTT. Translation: CASSSPGYTEAFF.

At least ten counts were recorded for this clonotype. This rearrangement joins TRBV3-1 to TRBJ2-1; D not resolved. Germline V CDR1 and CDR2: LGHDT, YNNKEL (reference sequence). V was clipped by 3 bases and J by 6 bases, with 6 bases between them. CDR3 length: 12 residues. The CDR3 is CASSQSSNEQFF. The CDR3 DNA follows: TGTGCCAGCAGCCAGTCCAGCAATGAGCAGTTCTTC.

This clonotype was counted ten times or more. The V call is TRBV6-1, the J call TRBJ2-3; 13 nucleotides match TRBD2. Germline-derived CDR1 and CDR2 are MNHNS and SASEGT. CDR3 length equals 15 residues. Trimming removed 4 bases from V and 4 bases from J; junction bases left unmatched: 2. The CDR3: CASSVTSGGADTQYF. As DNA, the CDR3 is TGTGCCAGCAGTGTAACTAGCGGGGGGGCAGATACGCAGTATTTT.

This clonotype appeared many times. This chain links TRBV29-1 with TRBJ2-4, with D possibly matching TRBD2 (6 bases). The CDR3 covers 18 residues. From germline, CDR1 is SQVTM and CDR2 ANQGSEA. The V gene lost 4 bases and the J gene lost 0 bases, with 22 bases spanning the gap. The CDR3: CSVGPIVGGNLAKNIQYF. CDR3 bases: TGCAGCGTTGGACCAATAGTGGGCGGGAACCTAGCCAAAAACATTCAGTACTTC. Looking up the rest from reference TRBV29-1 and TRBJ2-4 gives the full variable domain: SAVISQKPSRDICQRGTSLTIQCQVDSQVTMMFWYRQQPGQSLTLIATANQGSEATYESGFVIDKFPISRPNLTFSTLTVSNMSPEDSSIYLCSVGPIVGGNLAKNIQYFGAGTRLSVL.

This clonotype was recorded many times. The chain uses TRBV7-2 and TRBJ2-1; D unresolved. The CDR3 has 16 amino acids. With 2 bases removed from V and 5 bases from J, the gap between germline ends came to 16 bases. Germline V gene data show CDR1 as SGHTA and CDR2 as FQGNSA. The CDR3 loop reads CASSLRSRVADNEQFF. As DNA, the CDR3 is TGTGCCAGCAGCTTAAGAAGCCGGGTGGCGGACAATGAGCAGTTCTTC.